Described below is a single TCR beta chain sequence and its context. The table lists this clone with a few counts. Its antigen is still unknown. No clone much larger than this one lies a single base away; base qualities are absent. CDR1 and CDR2 are read off the germline V gene as SGHTA and FQGTGA. Counted from cysteine to phenylalanine, this CDR3 has 14 amino acids. The read is trimmed to its CDR3 DNA, 42 bases read in frame from base 1. Between the V and J ends, shortened by 2 bases and 3 bases respectively, the junction contains 8 bases. Single viable CD3+CD4+CD8-CD45RO+ cells were sorted as memory CD4+ T cells on a FACSAria II. CMV serostatus was assessed using a Roche Elecsys assay, by which serum IgG against CMV pp150, pp28, p38 and p52 was detected. Once the samples were thawed, total CD4+ T cells were enriched through positive selection using CD4 magnetic microbeads. The samples came from a different study that was designed specifically to examine the CD4+ T cell memory repertoire. Peripheral blood mononuclear cells were isolated and cryopreserved following standard operating procedures; serum was stored at -80 °C. The staining used CD3-PerCP (BW264/56), CD4-APC (RPA-T4), CD45RO-PE (UCHT1) and CD8-Pacific Orange (3B5) antibodies, and Sytox blue was used to exclude non-viable cells.

The record originates from a study of memory CD4+ T cells and cytomegalovirus serostatus (dated by TCRdb to about 2019). Study-wide context: The roughly 33 healthy Belgian adults in the cohort included 9 who were CMV seropositive and about 24 who were CMV seronegative. To replicate a published TCR-based CMV serostatus classifier, the researchers sequenced the CD4+ memory TCRbeta repertoires of a Belgian cohort whose cytomegalovirus serostatus was known. What the authors observed across the whole study: Unlike the original study, which covered naive and memory CD4+ and CD8+ populations, the Belgian study sequenced only CD4+CD45RO+ memory cells. The results were interpreted as suggesting that the CMV-associated TCR signature is mostly present in the CD4+ memory repertoire. Of under 200 previously reported CMV-associated TCRbeta sequences, approximately 70 appeared in the CD4+ memory repertoires, each in one to five individuals. For predicting CMV serostatus, the median bootstrapped AUC was about 0.95 using the original framework and around 0.9 using a US-trained random forest. On the Belgian cohort, the classifier based on the original framework reached a median bootstrapped AUC of 0.95, with a 95% CI of 0.76-1.00.

Genomic DNA was extracted from sorted cells with the Quick-DNA Microprep Kit. Amplification of TCRbeta DNA was done with the immunoSEQ hsTCRbeta kit, following the protocol from the manufacturer. An Illumina MiSeq instrument was used to sequence the TCRbeta libraries. Turning to the authors' computational methods: After out-of-frame sequences were removed, 2,204,828 distinct TCRbeta sequences remained, averaging approximately 67,000 per individual. Each individual was scored using the number of around 180 previously reported CMV-associated TCRbeta sequences that the individual carried and the total number of productive distinct TCRbeta sequences. A beta-binomial model was reimplemented in Python, and scikit-learn random forests with default parameters were trained on US cohort data. Classifier performance on the Belgian cohort was reported as the median AUC with percentile confidence intervals calculated over 10,000 bootstrap iterations. TCRdb re-hosts the immuneACCESS table, in-frame sequences only. Its copies lack some clones; in the studies checked, an unresolved V gene accounts for under half of them, and the cause for the rest is not known. The D gene and trimming were derived from the DNA, and the V and J assignments and clone size from that table. A total of some 58,000 clones appear in this sample, 70% to 80% of them only once. The top ten constitute 0.88% of the sample.

The sequenced sample consisted of memory CD4+ T cells from blood. This TCR was recovered from an adult in good health and CMV-seronegative. The chain uses TRBV7-3 and TRBJ2-1; no D gene call is confident. CDR3 reads: CASSLGGDYNEQFF. The sequenced DNA is TGTGCCAGCAGCTTAGGTGGCGACTACAATGAGCAGTTCTTC. Reference TRBV7-3 and TRBJ2-1 genes cover what lies past the CDR3, so the full variable domain is GAGVSQTPSNKVTEKGKYVELRCDPISGHTALYWYRQSLGQGPEFLIYFQGTGAADDSGLPNDRFFAVRPEGSVSTLKIQRTERGDSAVYLCASSLGGDYNEQFFGPGTRLTVL.